Given below is one TCR beta chain in context. Original processing methods: Amplification of reference gene primers was used by the study to estimate nucleated cell counts. Profiling relied on immunoSEQ multiplex PCR, and the TCRdb table lists in-frame clones only, not all of them. The DNA gave D and trimming, while V, J and clone size come from that table. The data contain a few hundred thousand clones, roughly nine tenths of them singletons. This specimen comes from a study of blood T cell repertoires in COVID-19. Study details: Samples of COVID-19 (acute and convalescent) were obtained from the United States, Italy and Spain. From T cells, B-cell-depleted T cells, or PBMCs came the material, which was cDNA or gDNA.

Trimming stripped 3 bases from V and 3 bases from J, with 14 bases between. The V gene's germline CDR1 is LNHDA and CDR2 SQIVND (reference sequence). The CDR3 is made up of 16 amino acids. What was sequenced was peripheral blood. The chain has TRBV19 and TRBJ1-4, with a possible D match to TRBD1 (6 bases). The sequence was obtained from a man aged 18-30 years with active or convalescent COVID-19. For the CDR3, the DNA is TGTGCCAGTAGTATTAGGGGGATCTCAGCTAATGAAAAACTGTTTTTT. Translating it yields CASSIRGISANEKLFF.